This TCR beta chain stems from a study of identical twins (dated by TCRdb to about 2016). For context, the study as a whole: To test whether fetal clonotypes persist, the study used deep sequencing on TCR alpha and beta repertoires from monozygotic twins, unrelated adults of various ages, and cord blood. Replicate twin experiments were performed at different times using different library preparation protocols to rule out contamination. Overall study results and their limits: Out-of-frame TCR alpha sharing in monozygotic twins was systematically underestimated by recombination models, whereas sharing between unrelated individuals was in agreement with the recombination models. In beta out-of-frame sequences, excess twin sharing was weaker, because having fewer shared sequences lowered the signal-to-noise ratio. Compared with coincidental sharing between unrelated individuals, out-of-frame TCR alpha sequences shared between twins showed an excess of sequences with low generation probability. Fewer insertions were carried by abundant cord blood beta clonotypes, a similar but weaker trend appeared in young adult naive repertoires, and no such trend appeared in memory repertoires. Conclusions relied on cross-sectional statistical analysis, since the same donors could not be followed over many years. Zero-insertion analyses could be partly confounded by invariant T cells such as MAIT and iNKT, although diverse VJ usage argued against such confounding for most clonotypes.

The CDR3 contains 16 residues, cysteine and phenylalanine counted. The entry retains the CDR3 DNA only, 48 bases that are in frame from base 1. V drops 2 bases and J drops 8 bases, leaving 21 bases in between. CDR1 and CDR2 (ENHRY, SYGVKD) derive from the germline V gene. A few counts support this clonotype. Its antigen has not been determined. The record has no base qualities; no much larger clone is one base away. The method was 5' RACE. The sample was run on an Illumina HiSeq 2000. Template switching added a universal primer binding site, and the final cDNA carried a unique molecular identifier that allowed TCR cDNA molecules to be counted accurately. Specific primers in the conserved constant-segment region were used to synthesize first-strand cDNA for TCR alpha and beta chains. To control for contamination, every cDNA library was double barcoded, receiving both a SMART-Mk sample barcode and Illumina barcodes. Two successive PCR steps introduced TruSeq adapter sequences along with Illumina sample barcodes. Sequencing of the TCR alpha and beta cDNA libraries was done on the Illumina HiSeq platform using custom primers. The study's processing was this. Unique molecular identifiers were extracted from raw reads with MiGEC, and CDR3 positions were determined with MiXCR. For each individual, recombination models were inferred using an EM algorithm with the repgenHMM and IGoR tools. Shared clonotypes were analyzed with the tcR package in R, and sharing was normalized by the product of cloneset sizes. Out-of-frame nonproductive sequences were analyzed to study raw recombination free of thymic and clonal selection effects. Through fastp at Q25 and MiXCR, TCRdb rebuilt clones from the public reads, retaining in-frame beta chains. All rows with the same CDR3 protein become a single entry with the most common DNA and genes. These V and J calls originate from TCRdb's pipeline instead of the authors' own analysis. The sample has nearly 900,000 distinct CDR3 sequences on record, 9% to 15% of them singletons. The ten largest make up 1.5% to 2% of the sample.

All donors were healthy Caucasians. The twin cohort comprised three pairs of female monozygotic twins, all aged roughly 18 to 30 years. Peripheral blood mononuclear cells were used as the source from which RNA for TCR libraries was isolated. These data were also reused for a study on yellow fever vaccine responses in identical twins. That second publication adds: According to the authors, the vaccine-induced T cell response in identical twins seemed to be partly convergent and partly specific to each individual. Focusing on identical twins, the study followed the T cell clones that responded to the vaccine, and did so with precision.

The sequence joins TRBV10-3 to TRBJ1-2; TRBD1 is perhaps the D gene, given 6 matching bases. This clonotype was sampled from a woman aged 18-29 years in good health. What was sequenced was PBMCs. The sequence in DNA is TGTGCCATCAGTGAGAATACAGGGTTTTCGCAGGTCGGCTACACCTTC. This codes for CAISENTGFSQVGYTF.